Described below is a single T cell receptor (beta chain) sequence and its context. Antigen unknown. Fresh peripheral blood, 7.5 to 10 ml of it, supplied the PBMCs. Per the germline V gene, CDR1 is SGHAT and CDR2 is FQDESV (reference sequence). Between the trimmed V and J ends, which lost 5 bases and 1 base, there was a span of 18 bases. The CDR3 is 17 residues long. The data belong to a study of T cells in Graves' hyperthyroidism and ophthalmopathy. Whole-study results and caveats: From stable hyperthyroidism, ophthalmopathy was separated by a 13 V-J model.

Amplification of TCR beta CDR3 regions used RNA as the template. An initial round of RT-PCR targeting the TCR CDR3 relied on the HTBI primer set. TCRdb called the multiplex PCR reads again in MiXCR, with one record for every CDR3 protein. The table has 280,000 or so distinct CDR3 sequences, about 25% seen once; the top ten hold about a quarter. The chain couples TRBV11-1 to TRBJ1-5; no clear D gene. The specimen sequenced was blood. The sequence came from a middle-aged man with Graves' hyperthyroidism that later progressed to Graves' ophthalmopathy. The chain's CDR3 is CASSPPRGTDSNQPQHF. The CDR3 coding sequence is TGTGCCAGCAGCCCCCCGCGGGGAACGGACAGCAATCAGCCCCAGCATTTT.